These 30 T cell receptor beta chains were all obtained from the same sample, sequenced in a study of shared clonotypes between healthy human individuals. Some clones are missing from TCRdb's copy, which holds only in-frame ones; the method was immunoSEQ multiplex PCR. This repertoire shows 2 million to 2.5 million clones, more than 85% found once; its top ten account for 0.39%. Specimen: naive CD4+ T cells from PBMCs. Indicated subset: CD45RA+ positively selected. Receptors were obtained from a man aged 18 to 30 in good health. Some clones in this sample may be carry-over from other donors' samples.

This clone was detected once. This chain uses TRBV10-2 with TRBJ2-6; tentative D call: TRBD2 (5 bases). Germline V gives CDR1 WSHSY, CDR2 SAAADI. Trimming left V 11 bases short and J 2 bases short, with 13 bases between. The CDR3 extends over 14 amino acids. The CDR3 spells CAAVRGAGANVLTF. For the CDR3, the DNA is TGCGCCGCCGTCCGGGGTGCTGGGGCCAACGTCCTGACTTTC.

This clone has a single count. The rearrangement uses TRBV6-5 and TRBJ2-7, with D perhaps TRBD2 (6 bases). This CDR3 comprises 15 residues. The V gene lost 6 bases and the J gene lost 7 bases, with 22 bases spanning the gap. Per germline, CDR1 MNHEY and CDR2 SVGAGI. In nucleotides, the CDR3 is TGTGCCAGCAGGGCCTCCGGGACTGATCTACGGGAGCAGTACTTC. Translated: CASRASGTDLREQYF.

On this clone: The same CDR3 arises from other DNA sequences in this sample as well. The CDR3 reads CASSFTYEQYF. As DNA, the CDR3 is TGTGCCAGCAGTTTTACATACGAGCAGTACTTC. The genes are TRBV2 and TRBJ2-7; D is unresolved. The V end was cut by 5 bases, the J end by 4 bases, with 6 bases between. Germline V CDR1 and CDR2: SNHLY, FYNNEI. The CDR3 loop spans 11 amino acids.

CDR3 sequence (DNA): TGTGCCAGCAGGCCGGGACAGGCTAGAGAAAAACTGTTTTTT. Residues: CASRPGQAREKLFF. This chain links TRBV6-6 with TRBJ1-4; 8 bases line up with TRBD1. Germline V gene data show CDR1 as MNHNY and CDR2 as SVGAGI (reference sequence). The CDR3 sequence is 14 residues long. V lost 6 bases, J lost 8 bases, and 8 bases stayed unmatched.

This chain connects TRBV12-2 to TRBJ1-4. TRBV12-2 constitutes a pseudogene. The CDR3 runs 14 residues. Here the CDR3 reads CASPRERVNEKLFF. CDR3 nucleotide sequence: TGTGCAAGTCCTCGAGAGAGGGTTAATGAAAAACTGTTTTTT.

This rearrangement joins TRBV5-1 to TRBJ1-1; no firm D call. The ends were cut back, 1 base at V and 0 bases at J, with 13 bases in the middle. CDR1 is SGHRS, CDR2 YFSETQ, per germline. The CDR3 is made up of 16 amino acids. This chain's CDR3 is CASSLSADYMNTEAFF. The CDR3, as DNA: TGCGCCAGCAGCTTGTCGGCAGACTACATGAACACTGAAGCTTTCTTT. The variable domain in full, completed from reference TRBV5-1 and TRBJ1-1, reads KAGVTQTPRYLIKTRGQQVTLSCSPISGHRSVSWYQQTPGQGLQFLFEYFSETQRNKGNFPGRFSGRQFSNSRSEMNVSTLELGDSALYLCASSLSADYMNTEAFFGQGTRLTVV.

The chain joins TRBV5-1 to TRBJ1-4; 7 bases line up with TRBD1. The J segment lost 6 bases and the V segment lost 0 bases, leaving 5 bases of the junction unmatched. In germline, CDR1 is SGHRS, CDR2 YFSETQ. There are 15 residues in the CDR3. CDR3 DNA: TGCGCCAGCAGCTTGGGGGGGACAGCCTATGAAAAACTGTTTTTT. Residues: CASSLGGTAYEKLFF. The variable domain in full, with the rest retrieved from reference TRBV5-1 and TRBJ1-4, is KAGVTQTPRYLIKTRGQQVTLSCSPISGHRSVSWYQQTPGQGLQFLFEYFSETQRNKGNFPGRFSGRQFSNSRSEMNVSTLELGDSALYLCASSLGGTAYEKLFFGSGTQLSVL.

To note about this clone: In the same sample, other DNA sequences code for this CDR3. V and J are TRBV5-1 and TRBJ2-2; no firm D call. This CDR3 region has 14 residues. In germline, CDR1 is SGHRS, CDR2 YFSETQ. Trimming left V 7 bases short and J 0 bases short, with 10 bases between. In DNA form, the CDR3 reads TGCGCCAGCTCCCTGACGGCGAACACCGGGGAGCTGTTTTTT. As protein: CASSLTANTGELFF.

This clone was recorded once. This chain links TRBV29-1 with TRBJ2-5; D is undetermined. The CDR3 spans 13 residues. Germline V CDR1 and CDR2: SQVTM, ANQGSEA. Trimming pared 3 bases from V and 5 bases from J, leaving 13 bases between. The CDR3 DNA reads as TGCAGCGTTGACCACCACTTACCGGAGACCCAGTACTTC. Its protein is CSVDHHLPETQYF. Using reference TRBV29-1 and TRBJ2-5 for the parts outside the CDR3, the full variable domain is SAVISQKPSRDICQRGTSLTIQCQVDSQVTMMFWYRQQPGQSLTLIATANQGSEATYESGFVIDKFPISRPNLTFSTLTVSNMSPEDSSIYLCSVDHHLPETQYFGPGTRLLVL.

There are a few counts of this clone. The rearrangement uses TRBV7-8 and TRBJ1-2, with D unclear. The V end was cut by 1 base, the J end by 5 bases, with 5 bases between. CDR1 and CDR2 from the germline V gene are SGHVS and FQNEAQ. The CDR3 runs 12 residues. In DNA form, the CDR3 reads TGTGCCAGCAGCTTAGATTTGTATGGCTACACCTTC. Translating gives CASSLDLYGYTF.

The genes are TRBV6-5 and TRBJ1-1; D gene ambiguous. From germline, CDR1 is MNHEY and CDR2 SVGAGI. V dropped 6 bases and J dropped 6 bases, with 14 bases sitting between them. This CDR3 region has 13 residues. CDR3 in DNA: TGTGCCAGCAGGGCAACCGGGTACCCTGAAGCTTTCTTT. It is translated as CASRATGYPEAFF.

Concerning this clone: Other nucleotide sequences in the sample specify the same CDR3. The V and J genes are TRBV5-1 and TRBJ2-7; D gene unclear. Trimming shortened V by 4 bases and J by 2 bases, and 4 bases separated the two germline ends. The CDR3 loop spans 11 amino acids. CDR1 is SGHRS, CDR2 YFSETQ, per germline. CDR3 coding DNA: TGCGCCAGCAGCGGCACCTACGAGCAGTACTTC. Its protein product is CASSGTYEQYF. Filled out from reference TRBV5-1 and TRBJ2-7, the complete variable domain reads KAGVTQTPRYLIKTRGQQVTLSCSPISGHRSVSWYQQTPGQGLQFLFEYFSETQRNKGNFPGRFSGRQFSNSRSEMNVSTLELGDSALYLCASSGTYEQYFGPGTRLTVT.

This clone was picked up one time. The genes are TRBV2 and TRBJ1-2, with a tentative D call TRBD1 (5 bases). The CDR3 runs 15 residues. Germline loops: CDR1 SNHLY, CDR2 FYNNEI. Trimming shortened V by 6 bases and J by 1 base, and 15 bases separated the two germline ends. DNA of the CDR3: TGTGCCAGCAGAGCCGACAGACGAATTAACTATGGCTACACCTTC. This encodes CASRADRRINYGYTF.

The CDR3 nucleotides read TGTGCCAGTAGTACTCTACAGGGGGCGCGAGAAAAACTGTTTTTT. Its translation: CASSTLQGAREKLFF. The V and J genes are TRBV19 and TRBJ1-4; 9 bases line up with TRBD1. CDR3 length: 15 residues. J lost 8 bases, V lost 4 bases, and 8 bases had no gene match. The germline gives CDR1 LNHDA, CDR2 SQIVND (reference sequence).

This clone was observed a handful of times. Other DNA sequences of this sample code for an identical CDR3. The chain has TRBV28 and TRBJ2-7; no reliable D call. The V and J ends lost 2 bases and 0 bases respectively, with 5 bases between them. The CDR3 consists of 13 residues. Germline V gene data show CDR1 as MDHEN and CDR2 as SYDVKM. In DNA form, the CDR3 reads TGTGCCAGCAGTTTAGGCAGCTCCTACGAGCAGTACTTC. This codes for CASSLGSSYEQYF.

The V gene is TRBV2, the J gene TRBJ2-3; no clear D gene. The CDR3 sequence is 15 residues long. V lost 6 bases and J lost 3, with 16 bases in between. Per the germline V gene, CDR1 is SNHLY and CDR2 is FYNNEI. DNA for the CDR3: TGTGCCAGCAGGGGCTCCATAGCACGGACAGATACGCAGTATTTT. Protein sequence: CASRGSIARTDTQYF.

The chain recombines TRBV14 with TRBJ2-1, with D possibly matching TRBD2 (5 bases). The CDR3 covers 14 residues. CDR1 SGHDN and CDR2 FVKESK come from the germline V gene. The V gene lost 2 bases and the J gene lost 12 bases, with 17 bases spanning the gap. CDR3 sequence reads: CASSQLISTGRQFF. The DNA for the CDR3 is TGTGCCAGCAGCCAATTAATTTCTACTGGGAGGCAGTTCTTC.

The chain joins TRBV11-2 to TRBJ2-3, with 9 bases matching TRBD2. Per the germline V gene, CDR1 is SGHAT and CDR2 is FQNNGV. V was clipped by 1 base and J by 4 bases; unmatched bases: 6. There are 16 residues in the CDR3. Here the CDR3 DNA reads TGTGCCAGCAGCTTAGCAGCGCGGGAGGGCCCAGATACGCAGTATTTT. The encoded protein is CASSLAAREGPDTQYF.

The chain uses TRBV5-5 and TRBJ2-5, with D possibly matching TRBD1 (6 bases). This CDR3 is 14 amino acids long. The ends were cut back, 5 bases at V and 0 bases at J, with 11 bases in the middle. Per germline, CDR1 SGHKS and CDR2 YYEKEE (reference sequence). CDR3 protein: CASSQRGYQETQYF. DNA of the CDR3: TGTGCCAGCAGTCAGAGGGGGTACCAAGAGACCCAGTACTTC.

The chain couples TRBV7-8 to TRBJ2-2, with 7 bases that match TRBD2. The J segment lost 6 bases and the V segment lost 4 bases, leaving 8 bases of the junction unmatched. This CDR3 comprises 15 residues. Germline V gene sequence: CDR1 SGHVS, CDR2 FQNEAQ. The CDR3 protein is CASSSPGRGAGELFF. The CDR3 DNA is TGTGCCAGCAGCTCACCGGGCCGGGGGGCCGGGGAGCTGTTTTTT.

This chain uses TRBV28 with TRBJ2-2, with D maybe TRBD2 (5 bases). This CDR3 has 14 amino acids. The ends were cut back, 4 bases at V and 6 bases at J, with 12 bases in the middle. Per germline, CDR1 MDHEN and CDR2 SYDVKM. In nucleotides, the CDR3 is TGTGCCAGCAGTTCCCCGGGCGGGCCCGGGGAGCTGTTTTTT. Translating it yields CASSSPGGPGELFF.

This clone was observed once. The rearrangement uses TRBV7-3 and TRBJ2-1; no reliable D call. Trimming shortened V by 5 bases and J by 9 bases, and 14 bases separated the two germline ends. This CDR3 spans 13 amino acids. Germline loops: CDR1 SGHTA, CDR2 FQGTGA. This CDR3 is CASSAVPTGEQFF. The CDR3 coding sequence is TGTGCCAGCAGCGCCGTTCCGACCGGTGAGCAGTTCTTC.

V gene TRBV18 combines with J gene TRBJ2-7; D is possibly TRBD2 (6 bases). The CDR3 runs 15 residues. The germline gives CDR1 KGHSH, CDR2 LQKENI. Trimming shortened V by 6 bases and J by 3 bases, and 18 bases separated the two germline ends. In DNA form, the CDR3 reads TGTGCCAGCTCTCGCACCGGGACTGGACTCTACGAGCAGTACTTC. Translation: CASSRTGTGLYEQYF.

J is TRBJ2-3 and V is TRBV2; D possibly matches TRBD1 or TRBD2 (6 bases each). CDR3 length: 13 amino acids. In germline, CDR1 is SNHLY, CDR2 FYNNEI. The germline V and J ends were trimmed by 7 bases and 5 bases, with 13 bases remaining between them. The CDR3 here is CASTMEGGDTQYF. The CDR3 nucleotides read TGTGCCAGCACGATGGAGGGGGGAGATACGCAGTATTTT.

The J gene is TRBJ2-7, the V gene TRBV6-1; unclear D gene. The CDR3 covers 13 residues. V gave up 0 bases and J gave up 12 bases, with 15 bases separating them. Germline V lookup: CDR1 MNHNS, CDR2 SASEGT. The CDR3 sequence: CASSEAVVGPTYF. CDR3 coding DNA: TGTGCCAGCAGTGAAGCAGTGGTCGGGCCTACGTACTTC.

The chain uses TRBV30 and TRBJ2-2, with 9 bases aligning to TRBD2. CDR1 is GTSNPN and CDR2 is SVGIG in the germline V gene (reference sequence). This CDR3 contains 18 residues. J was trimmed by 7 bases and V by 3 bases; bases with no gene match: 18. CDR3 region: CAWSGPSWREGRGGELFF. CDR3 sequence (DNA): TGTGCCTGGAGCGGCCCCTCGTGGCGGGAGGGCCGGGGCGGGGAGCTGTTTTTT.

The chain employs TRBV7-9 and TRBJ2-3, with TRBD1 as a possible D gene (5 bases). V lost 1 base and J 0 bases, leaving 20 bases between the germline ends. The CDR3 totals 19 residues. CDR1 is SEHNR and CDR2 is FQNEAQ in the germline V gene (reference sequence). Here the CDR3 reads CASSLEFSWGRQSTDTQYF. The DNA for the CDR3 is TGTGCCAGCAGCTTAGAATTCTCGTGGGGCCGTCAGAGCACAGATACGCAGTATTTT.

The chain uses TRBV7-9 and TRBJ2-6; no reliable D call. Trimming took off 5 bases at V and 1 base at J, with 9 bases between the two ends. Germline V gene lookup returns CDR1 SEHNR and CDR2 FQNEAQ (reference sequence). CDR3 size: 15 residues. CDR3 DNA: TGTGCCAGCAGCCCTGGGCATTCTGGGGCCAACGTCCTGACTTTC. Translation gives CASSPGHSGANVLTF. Full variable domain (outside the CDR3, taken from reference TRBV7-9 and TRBJ2-6): DTGVSQNPRHKITKRGQNVTFRCDPISEHNRLYWYRQTLGQGPEFLTYFQNEAQLEKSRLLSDRFSAERPKGSFSTLEIQRTEQGDSAMYLCASSPGHSGANVLTFGAGSRLTVL.

This clone was picked up one time. The chain carries TRBV5-4 and TRBJ1-1; D unclear. The CDR3 has 13 residues. In germline, CDR1 is SGHNT, CDR2 YYREEE (reference sequence). V lost 0 bases and J 8 bases, leaving 11 bases between the germline ends. Here the CDR3 DNA reads TGTGCCAGCAGCTTGGAGGCCTCTCCGGAAGCTTTCTTT. Translation gives CASSLEASPEAFF.

The chain is built from TRBV2 and TRBJ2-3; 11 nucleotides agree with TRBD1. The length of the CDR3 is 15 residues. Trimming took 6 bases from V and 4 from J; bases not matched to a gene: 6. In germline, CDR1 is SNHLY, CDR2 FYNNEI. The CDR3 sequence is CASRGRTGGADTQYF. The CDR3 bases are TGTGCCAGCAGGGGAAGGACAGGGGGCGCAGATACGCAGTATTTT.